This T cell receptor (beta chain) derives from a study of CD8+CD57+ T cells in acquired aplastic anemia. The CDR3 loop spans 9 amino acids. Trimming cost V 8 bases and J 6 bases, with 2 bases left between them. The germline V gene encodes CDR1 WNHNN and CDR2 SYGVQD (reference sequence). It was patients with CD8+CD57+ cell expansion by flow cytometry who were chosen for sequencing. This clonotype was observed a single time. CDR3 and TCR beta VDJ profiling relied on a genomic DNA template. MiXCR, applied by TCRdb to the reads, yields one record per CDR3 protein. The sample lists 450,000 to 550,000 distinct CDR3 sequences, approximately 32% occurring once.

Sample: sorted CD4+, CD8+, or CD8+CD57+ T cells (not recorded which) from PBMCs. The sequence derives from a human donor with aplastic anemia. J is TRBJ1-3 and V is TRBV10-1, with D unresolved. The CDR3 protein is CASVNTIYF. Written as DNA, the CDR3 is TGCGCCAGCGTAAACACCATATATTTT.